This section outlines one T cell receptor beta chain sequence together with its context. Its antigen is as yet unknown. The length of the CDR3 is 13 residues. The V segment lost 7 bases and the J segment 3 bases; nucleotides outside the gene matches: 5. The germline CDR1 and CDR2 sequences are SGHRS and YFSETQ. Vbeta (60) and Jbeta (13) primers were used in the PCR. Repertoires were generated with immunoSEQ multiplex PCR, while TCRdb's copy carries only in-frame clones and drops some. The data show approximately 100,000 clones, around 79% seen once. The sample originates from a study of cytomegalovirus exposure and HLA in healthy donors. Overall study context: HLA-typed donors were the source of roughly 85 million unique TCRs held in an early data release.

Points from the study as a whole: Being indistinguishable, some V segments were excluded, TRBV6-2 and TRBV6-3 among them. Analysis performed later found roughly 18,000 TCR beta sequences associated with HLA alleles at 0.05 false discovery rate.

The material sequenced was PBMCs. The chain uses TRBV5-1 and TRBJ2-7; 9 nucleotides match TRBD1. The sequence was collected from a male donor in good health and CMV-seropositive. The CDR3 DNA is TGCGCCAGCTCCGGGACAGGGTACTACGAGCAGTACTTC. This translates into CASSGTGYYEQYF.